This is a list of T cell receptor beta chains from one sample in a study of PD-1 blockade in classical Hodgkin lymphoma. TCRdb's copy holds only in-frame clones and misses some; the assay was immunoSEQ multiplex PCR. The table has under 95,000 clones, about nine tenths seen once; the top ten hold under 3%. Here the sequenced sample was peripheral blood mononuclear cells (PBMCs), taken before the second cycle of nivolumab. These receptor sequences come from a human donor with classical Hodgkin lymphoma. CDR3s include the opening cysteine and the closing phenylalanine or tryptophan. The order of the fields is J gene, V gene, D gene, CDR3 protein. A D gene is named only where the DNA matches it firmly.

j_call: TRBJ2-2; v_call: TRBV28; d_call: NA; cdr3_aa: CASSFGLNTGELFF
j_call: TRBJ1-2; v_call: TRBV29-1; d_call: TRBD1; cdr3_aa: CSVEDRGRNYGYTF
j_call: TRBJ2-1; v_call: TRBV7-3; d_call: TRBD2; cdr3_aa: CASSLGTSGRVGNEQFF
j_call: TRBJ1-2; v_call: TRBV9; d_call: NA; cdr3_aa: CASSVVGAFNYGYTF
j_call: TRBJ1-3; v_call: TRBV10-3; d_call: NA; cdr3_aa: CAIRTGSQGSSGNTIYF
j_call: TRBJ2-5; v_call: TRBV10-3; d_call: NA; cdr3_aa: CAISESAVETQYF
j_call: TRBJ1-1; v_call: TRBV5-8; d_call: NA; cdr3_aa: CATEGTEAFF
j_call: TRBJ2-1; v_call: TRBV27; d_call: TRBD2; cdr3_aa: CASSLRLAGNNEQFF
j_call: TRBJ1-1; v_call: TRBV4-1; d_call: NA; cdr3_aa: CASSPILRNTEAFF
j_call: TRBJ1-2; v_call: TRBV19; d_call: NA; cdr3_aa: CASRDGNYGYTF
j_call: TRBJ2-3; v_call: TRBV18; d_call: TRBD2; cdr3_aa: CASSLGTSGTTDTQYF
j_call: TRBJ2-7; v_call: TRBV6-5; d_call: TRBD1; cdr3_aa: CASRAQGFYEQYF
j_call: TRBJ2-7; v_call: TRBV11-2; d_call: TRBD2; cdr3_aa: CASSQGTSGSIFYEQYF
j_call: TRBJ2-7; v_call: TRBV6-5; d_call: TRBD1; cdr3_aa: CASSPTGIGYEQYF
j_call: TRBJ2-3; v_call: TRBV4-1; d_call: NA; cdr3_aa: CASSQTAQGGATDTQYF
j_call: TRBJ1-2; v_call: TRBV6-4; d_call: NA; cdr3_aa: CASSRAANYGYTF
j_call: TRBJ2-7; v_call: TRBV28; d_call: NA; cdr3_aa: CASSLEGSYEQYF
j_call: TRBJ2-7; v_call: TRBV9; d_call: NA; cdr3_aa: CASSVEGGSSYEQYF
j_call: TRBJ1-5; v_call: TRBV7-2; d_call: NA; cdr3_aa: CASNPDRSNQPQHF
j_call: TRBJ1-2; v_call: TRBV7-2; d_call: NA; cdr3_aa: CASSPRQDINYGYTF
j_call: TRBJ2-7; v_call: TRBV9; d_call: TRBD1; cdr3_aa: CASSVEGAGYSYEQYF
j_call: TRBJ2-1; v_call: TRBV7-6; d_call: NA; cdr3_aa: CASSLLGDSYNEQFF
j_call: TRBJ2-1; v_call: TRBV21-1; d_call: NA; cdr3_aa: CASSKVEGKDNEQFF
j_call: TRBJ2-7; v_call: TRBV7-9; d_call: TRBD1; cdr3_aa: CASRGQGAAGGHEQYF
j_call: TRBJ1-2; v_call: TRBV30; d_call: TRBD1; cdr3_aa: CACKDRGQNYGYTF
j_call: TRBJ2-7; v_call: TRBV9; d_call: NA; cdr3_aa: CASSPLASTYEQYF
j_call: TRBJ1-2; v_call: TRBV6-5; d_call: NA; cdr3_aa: CASSYSRQLANYGYTF
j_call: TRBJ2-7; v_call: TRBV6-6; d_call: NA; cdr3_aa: CASSYSLSEQYF
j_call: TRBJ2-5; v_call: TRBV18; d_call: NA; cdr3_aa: CASSPVSDRTQETQYF
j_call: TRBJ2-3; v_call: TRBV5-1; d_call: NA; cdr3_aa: CASSHGTGRTDTQYF
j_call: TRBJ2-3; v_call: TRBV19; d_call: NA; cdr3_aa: CASSITLGGPGTDTQYF
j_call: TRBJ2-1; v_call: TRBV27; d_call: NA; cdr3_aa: CASSFLGDRNEQFF
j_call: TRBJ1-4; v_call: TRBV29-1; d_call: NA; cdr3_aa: CSVSRTATNEKLFF
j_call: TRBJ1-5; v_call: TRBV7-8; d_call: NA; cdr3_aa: CASSPPGPSVNQPQHF
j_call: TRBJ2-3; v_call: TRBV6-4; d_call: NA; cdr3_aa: CASSQTDRFTDTQYF
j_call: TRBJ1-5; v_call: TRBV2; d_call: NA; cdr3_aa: CASSQGSNQPQHF
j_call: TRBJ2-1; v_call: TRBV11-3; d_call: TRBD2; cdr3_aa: CASSLDAGAYNEQFF
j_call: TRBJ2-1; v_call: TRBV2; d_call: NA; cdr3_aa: CASSVGRSRDNEQFF
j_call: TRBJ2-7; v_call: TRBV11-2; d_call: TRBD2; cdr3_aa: CASSLGSTSGTAYEQYF
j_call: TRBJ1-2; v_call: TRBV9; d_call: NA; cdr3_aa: CASSTPGSSSDYGYTF